This entry lists 30 T cell receptor beta chains sequenced from one sample in a study of blood T cell repertoires in COVID-19. The assay was immunoSEQ multiplex PCR, and TCRdb's table has in-frame clones only and misses some. This sample has 35,000 to 50,000 clones, with roughly 88% found just once. The sequenced material came from peripheral blood. These receptors were collected from a human donor in a cohort sampled during active COVID-19.

The genes are TRBV19 and TRBJ2-7; D remains unclear. Germline values: CDR1 LNHDA, CDR2 SQIVND (reference sequence). This CDR3 is built from 13 residues. Trimming took off 3 bases at V and 7 bases at J, with 13 bases between the two ends. CDR3 sequence reads: CASSIPLLGEQYF. CDR3 DNA: TGTGCCAGTAGTATCCCCCTCCTCGGGGAGCAGTACTTC.

The V call is TRBV29-1, the J call TRBJ2-7; 12 nucleotides line up with TRBD2. Germline V lookup: CDR1 SQVTM, CDR2 ANQGSEA. CDR3 size: 13 residues. V lost 4 bases, J lost 2 bases, and 0 bases stayed unmatched. The CDR3: CSVASGGAYEQYF. The CDR3 bases are TGCAGCGTTGCTAGCGGGGGGGCCTACGAGCAGTACTTC.

The V and J genes are TRBV7-2 and TRBJ2-3; D unresolved. Between the trimmed V and J ends, which lost 7 bases and 5 bases, there was a span of 10 bases. The CDR3 totals 12 residues. Germline CDR1 and CDR2: SGHTA and FQGNSA. The CDR3 DNA follows: TGTGCCAGCACCGATCCGGGAGATACGCAGTATTTT. This codes for CASTDPGDTQYF. Drawing the rest from reference TRBV7-2 and TRBJ2-3, the complete variable domain is GAGVSQSPSNKVTEKGKDVELRCDPISGHTALYWYRQSLGQGLEFLIYFQGNSAPDKSGLPSDRFSAERTGGSVSTLTIQRTQQEDSAVYLCASTDPGDTQYFGPGTRLTVL.

The V gene is TRBV28, the J gene TRBJ2-2; D may be TRBD2 (5 bases). Germline assignment: CDR1 MDHEN and CDR2 SYDVKM. Trimming shortened V by 5 bases and J by 3 bases, and 10 bases separated the two germline ends. The CDR3 sequence is 14 residues long. Here the CDR3 DNA reads TGTGCCAGCAGTCCCCCGGGGTACACCGGGGAGCTGTTTTTT. This codes for CASSPPGYTGELFF.

J is TRBJ1-6 and V is TRBV3-1 (or the pseudogene TRBV3-2), with a possible D match to TRBD1 (6 bases). CDR1 is LGHDT, CDR2 YNNKEL, per germline (reference sequence). Trimming took off 4 bases at V and 10 bases at J, with 11 bases between the two ends. This CDR3 spans 13 amino acids. The CDR3 here is CASSPTGNSPLHF. The CDR3 DNA follows: TGTGCCAGCAGCCCTACAGGGAACTCACCCCTCCACTTT.

The gene calls are TRBV2 and TRBJ2-3, with TRBD2 identical over 9 bases. Per germline, CDR1 SNHLY and CDR2 FYNNEI. J lost 12 bases, V lost 10 bases, and 8 bases had no gene match. CDR3 size: 11 residues. Written as DNA, the CDR3 is TGTGCCACAGGCGGGGGGGGTATCCAGTATTTT. Translating gives CATGGGGIQYF.

V and J are TRBV9 and TRBJ2-5; the D gene is possibly TRBD1 (6 bases). Germline V gene data show CDR1 as SGDLS and CDR2 as YYNGEE. Trimming stripped 7 bases from V and 14 bases from J, with 15 bases between. This CDR3 region has 10 residues. This CDR3 is CASYGNRAYF. The CDR3 DNA reads as TGTGCCAGCTACGGCAACAGGGCTTACTTC.

The DNA of the CDR3 is TGTGCCAGCATCCGACAGGGCGATAATTCACCCCTCCACTTT. As protein: CASIRQGDNSPLHF. V gene TRBV5-4 combines with J gene TRBJ1-6; 7 nucleotides line up with TRBD1. The CDR3 loop spans 14 amino acids. V gave up 6 bases and J gave up 5 bases; unmatched junction bases: 5. Germline values: CDR1 SGHNT, CDR2 YYREEE (reference sequence).

The V gene is TRBV4-1, the J gene TRBJ2-4; the match to TRBD2 covers 9 bases. V lost 3 bases and J lost 4; bases outside the gene matches: 13. Germline V gives CDR1 MGHRA, CDR2 YSYEKL. The CDR3 runs to 18 residues. For the CDR3, the DNA is TGCGCCAGCAGCCACGACATACTAGCGGGCGATTCTAAAAACATTCAGTACTTC. Translating it yields CASSHDILAGDSKNIQYF.

The gene calls are TRBV7-9 and TRBJ2-1; TRBD2 matches 9 bases. The V gene end was trimmed by 5 bases and the J gene end by 5 bases; junction bases not matched to a gene: 7. The CDR3 is made up of 15 amino acids. Germline V gene data show CDR1 as SEHNR and CDR2 as FQNEAQ (reference sequence). The CDR3 DNA is TGTGCCAGCAGCCGTCGACTAGCGGTAGACAATGAGCAGTTCTTC. As protein: CASSRRLAVDNEQFF.

The chain couples TRBV5-1 to TRBJ2-3; no clear D. Looked up from germline, CDR1 is SGHRS and CDR2 is YFSETQ. This CDR3 is built from 13 residues. Trimming removed 0 bases from V and 5 bases from J, with 7 bases in between. The CDR3 DNA reads as TGCGCCAGCAGCTTGGCGAGGAGAGATACGCAGTATTTT. The encoded protein is CASSLARRDTQYF.

The genes are TRBV7-3 and TRBJ2-2, with TRBD2 identical over 7 bases. This CDR3 has 18 residues. Germline V gene data show CDR1 as SGHTA and CDR2 as FQGTGA. V lost 3 bases to trimming and J lost 2 bases; unmatched junction nucleotides: 12. In DNA form, the CDR3 reads TGTGCCAGCAGCTTTGGGAGGGTTGGGGGACCCAACACCGGGGAGCTGTTTTTT. Translation gives CASSFGRVGGPNTGELFF.

The chain links TRBV19 to TRBJ1-1, with D tentatively TRBD1 (6 bases). Trimming stripped 1 base from V and 7 bases from J, with 16 bases between. The CDR3 has 15 residues. The V gene's germline CDR1 is LNHDA and CDR2 SQIVND (reference sequence). The CDR3 nucleotides read TGTGCCAGTAGTATAGGCGGGGGGGGCCTGGTTGAAGCTTTCTTT. Its translation: CASSIGGGGLVEAFF.

The chain links TRBV2 to TRBJ2-1, with 12 bases identical to TRBD2. Germline CDR1 reads SNHLY; CDR2 reads FYNNEI. The V gene end was trimmed by 5 bases and the J gene end by 4 bases; junction bases not matched to a gene: 6. The CDR3 runs 16 residues. The CDR3 reads CASSTLAGGPYNEQFF. The CDR3 DNA reads as TGTGCCAGCAGTACCCTAGCGGGGGGGCCGTACAATGAGCAGTTCTTC.

This rearrangement joins TRBV5-1 to TRBJ1-2, with TRBD1 as a possible D gene (6 bases). Germline CDR1 SGHRS, CDR2 YFSETQ. V lost 4 bases and J 3 bases, leaving 10 bases between the germline ends. The CDR3 consists of 13 residues. CDR3 region: CASSPQGDYGYTF. In nucleotides, the CDR3 is TGCGCCAGCAGCCCACAGGGTGACTATGGCTACACCTTC.

This clone has only one observation. The CDR3 here is CASSQTGGYGYTF. Written as DNA, the CDR3 is TGTGCCAGCAGTCAGACAGGGGGCTATGGCTACACCTTC. This chain links TRBV12-3 or TRBV12-4 with TRBJ1-2, with 9 bases matching TRBD1. This CDR3 spans 13 amino acids. V trimming: 5 bases; J trimming: 4 bases; junction bases outside the gene matches: 2.

The chain is built from TRBV28 and TRBJ1-1; D call uncertain. This CDR3 contains 12 residues. Germline V gives CDR1 MDHEN, CDR2 SYDVKM. With 6 bases removed from V and 9 bases from J, the gap between germline ends came to 14 bases. For the CDR3, the DNA is TGTGCCAGCAGCGCACCGGGAAAGCAAGCTTTCTTT. This sequence encodes CASSAPGKQAFF.

This clone was counted a single time. The DNA of the CDR3 is TGTGCCTGGAGTGAGGGTACGACAGTTAGCAATCAGCCCCAGCATTTT. Translated, it gives CAWSEGTTVSNQPQHF. The chain uses TRBV30 and TRBJ1-5, with D perhaps matching TRBD1 (5 bases). CDR1 and CDR2 (germline): GTSNPN, SVGIG (reference sequence). V dropped 1 base and J dropped 0 bases, with 13 bases sitting between them. This CDR3 is 16 amino acids long.

V is TRBV6-6 and J is TRBJ2-7; tentatively, D is TRBD2 (5 bases). This CDR3 is built from 15 residues. V was pared by 4 bases and J by 1 base, with 14 bases between. Germline assignment: CDR1 MNHNY and CDR2 SVGAGI (reference sequence). The CDR3, as DNA: TGTGCCAGCAGTTCCTACCAATCGGGGTCCTACGAGCAGTACTTC. Translation gives CASSSYQSGSYEQYF.

This clone appeared a single time. The chain carries TRBV5-4 and TRBJ2-2; 8 bases are shared with TRBD1. The CDR3 runs 17 residues. V trimming: 3 bases; J trimming: 4 bases; junction bases outside the gene matches: 11. Germline V gives CDR1 SGHNT, CDR2 YYREEE (reference sequence). The CDR3 DNA is TGTGCCAGCAGCTCCGATCTGGACAGGGTCGGCACCGGGGAGCTGTTTTTT. Amino acids: CASSSDLDRVGTGELFF.

In this sample, this clone turned up a few times. The chain uses TRBV7-2 and TRBJ2-1; D ambiguous. The CDR3 runs 14 residues. Germline V gives CDR1 SGHTA, CDR2 FQGNSA. V was pared by 3 bases and J by 7 bases, with 13 bases between. The CDR3 region is CASSFGPLANEQFF. For the CDR3, the DNA is TGTGCCAGCAGCTTTGGGCCCCTGGCAAATGAGCAGTTCTTC.

The V and J genes are TRBV28 and TRBJ1-1, with D hard to call. The CDR3 totals 13 residues. Germline lookup yields CDR1 MDHEN and CDR2 SYDVKM. The V end lost 7 bases, the J end lost 3 bases, and 12 bases lay between the germline ends. CDR3: CASTTNGDTEAFF. For the CDR3, the DNA is TGTGCCAGCACCACGAACGGTGACACTGAAGCTTTCTTT.

The chain combines TRBV6-5 with TRBJ1-5; TRBD1 might be the D (5 bases). CDR3 size: 13 residues. Trimming left V 5 bases short and J 6 bases short, with 11 bases between. Looked up from germline, CDR1 is MNHEY and CDR2 is SVGAGI. CDR3 in DNA: TGTGCCAGCAGTATAGGGGCAGGTCAGCCCCAGCATTTT. This translates into CASSIGAGQPQHF.

The CDR3: CASSGDRPRVSYNEQFF. The CDR3 nucleotides read TGTGCCAGCAGTGGGGACAGGCCTAGGGTTTCTTACAATGAGCAGTTCTTC. The chain uses TRBV6-2 or TRBV6-3 and TRBJ2-1; TRBD1 matches 8 bases. Germline CDR1 and CDR2: MNHEY and SVGEGT. The CDR3 extends over 17 amino acids. V shed 5 bases, J shed 4 bases, and the junction held 13 bases outside the gene matches.

V gene TRBV28 combines with J gene TRBJ2-3; D unclear. Looked up from germline, CDR1 is MDHEN and CDR2 is SYDVKM. The CDR3 has 15 residues. V lost 6 bases, J lost 2 bases, and 15 bases lay in between. DNA of the CDR3: TGTGCCAGCAGCCTCCCGCGCATTACCACAGATACGCAGTATTTT. The encoded protein is CASSLPRITTDTQYF.

This clone is a singleton in its sample. V usage is TRBV7-9 and J usage is TRBJ1-5, with 8 bases lining up with TRBD1. The germline V gene encodes CDR1 SEHNR and CDR2 FQNEAQ (reference sequence). The length of the CDR3 is 14 residues. Losses at the gene ends were 5 bases for V and 5 bases for J; bases not matched to a gene: 5. The CDR3 spells CASSPGGLDQPQHF. The CDR3 DNA reads as TGTGCCAGCAGCCCAGGGGGCTTGGATCAGCCCCAGCATTTT.

This clone has only a few counts. The chain links TRBV19 to TRBJ1-2; 8 nucleotides agree with TRBD1. Germline loops: CDR1 LNHDA, CDR2 SQIVND (reference sequence). V gave up 5 bases and J gave up 5 bases; unmatched junction bases: 4. CDR3 length: 13 amino acids. DNA of the CDR3: TGTGCCAGTAGTTCCCAGGGGGCATATGGCTACACCTTC. Its protein product is CASSSQGAYGYTF.

The chain recombines TRBV30 with TRBJ2-1; tentatively, D is TRBD1 or TRBD2 (6 bases each). The CDR3 is 12 amino acids. V was shortened by 8 bases and J by 3 bases, with 11 bases between the two germline ends. The germline gives CDR1 GTSNPN, CDR2 SVGIG (reference sequence). The chain's CDR3 is CAGGRGYNEQFF. CDR3 in DNA: TGTGCCGGGGGGCGGGGCTACAATGAGCAGTTCTTC.

The chain recombines TRBV5-6 with TRBJ2-7, with 8 positions matching TRBD2. The ends lost 4 bases at V and 6 bases at J; junction bases unmatched: 9. The germline V gene encodes CDR1 SGHDT and CDR2 YYEEEE. The CDR3 spans 14 residues. CDR3 sequence: CASSPGLGAVEQYF. The CDR3 coding sequence is TGTGCCAGCAGCCCGGGACTAGGAGCAGTCGAGCAGTACTTC.

This clone was counted a single time. This chain connects TRBV7-2 to TRBJ2-7; D ambiguous. The CDR3 consists of 14 residues. The V end was cut by 4 bases, the J end by 0 bases, with 10 bases between. The germline V gene encodes CDR1 SGHTA and CDR2 FQGNSA. The CDR3 spells CASSSRLSSYEQYF. CDR3 DNA sequence: TGTGCCAGCAGCTCCCGTCTTAGCTCCTACGAGCAGTACTTC.